These 10 T cell receptor beta chains share one sample of origin, sequenced in a study of T cell repertoires in cytomegalovirus infection. TCRdb redid the calling of the reads with MiXCR, one entry per CDR3 protein. Of approximately 750,000 distinct CDR3 sequences detected, under 40% appear once; the ten largest clones hold 2.5% to 3.5%. Source material: PBMCs. These TCRs come from a human donor in good health (CMV status not recorded). Some clones in this sample may be carry-over from other donors' samples.

In regard to this clonotype: A much larger clone differs by one base, so this may be a read error. The gene calls are TRBV6-6 and TRBJ1-2; the D is unclear. The germline gives CDR1 MNHNY, CDR2 SVGAGI (reference sequence). Trimming took 6 bases from V and 9 from J, leaving 20 bases between them. The CDR3 has 14 amino acids. DNA for the CDR3: TGTGCCAGCAGCCTCCGGACGGGATCATATTGCTACACCTTC. Translation: CASSLRTGSYCYTF.

The rearrangement uses TRBV2 and TRBJ2-7, with unresolved D. This CDR3 spans 11 amino acids. CDR1 SNHLY and CDR2 FYNNEI come from the germline V gene. The V end lost 1 base, the J end lost 9 bases, and 7 bases lay between the germline ends. The CDR3 DNA reads as TGTGCCAGCAGTGAAGTTAGGGTGCAGTACTTC. Amino acids: CASSEVRVQYF. Variable domain in full (rest from reference TRBV2 and TRBJ2-7): EPEVTQTPSHQVTQMGQEVILRCVPISNHLYFYWYRQILGQKVEFLVSFYNNEISEKSEIFDDQFSVERPDGSNFTLKIRSTKLEDSAMYFCASSEVRVQYFGPGTRLTVT.

This clonotype was detected ten times or more. CDR3 sequence (DNA): TGTGCCAGCAGCTGGGACAGGCGGAACACCGGGGAGCTGTTTTTT. Encoded protein: CASSWDRRNTGELFF. This rearrangement joins TRBV7-2 to TRBJ2-2, with 8 bases lining up with TRBD1. With 4 bases clipped from V and 1 base from J, the junction kept 2 bases outside the gene matches. There are 15 residues in the CDR3. Germline values: CDR1 SGHTA, CDR2 FQGNSA.

The chain is built from TRBV28 and TRBJ1-2; 7 positions agree with TRBD1. Trimming removed 5 bases from V and 4 bases from J; junction bases left unmatched: 7. Germline assignment: CDR1 MDHEN and CDR2 SYDVKM. This CDR3 is built from 14 residues. The DNA of the CDR3 is TGTGCCAGCAGTCCCCACGACAGGGCCTATGGCTACACCTTC. Translation gives CASSPHDRAYGYTF.

The V gene is TRBV7-8, the J gene TRBJ2-2; no reliable D call. The CDR3 is 16 residues long. The germline V gene encodes CDR1 SGHVS and CDR2 FQNEAQ. V was shortened by 5 bases and J by 2 bases, with 15 bases between the two germline ends. Here the CDR3 DNA reads TGTGCCAGCAGCCGGACCCTATTGCTTAACACCGGGGAGCTGTTTTTT. Its translation: CASSRTLLLNTGELFF.

Only a few counts were recorded for this clonotype. This chain connects TRBV4-1 to TRBJ1-1; D is perhaps TRBD1 (5 bases). Deletions cut 5 bases from V and 5 bases from J, with 12 bases between. This CDR3 region has 13 residues. Germline CDR1 is MGHRA and CDR2 is YSYEKL. The CDR3 DNA reads as TGCGCCAGCAGCATCGCGGGGGATACTGAAGCTTTCTTT. Translation: CASSIAGDTEAFF.

V usage is TRBV6-5 and J usage is TRBJ1-1, with 7 bases that match TRBD1. This CDR3 has 16 residues. Germline V gene sequence: CDR1 MNHEY, CDR2 SVGAGI. The V segment lost 5 bases and the J segment 4 bases; nucleotides outside the gene matches: 13. CDR3 protein: CASSRGGVGPSTEAFF. Written as DNA, the CDR3 is TGTGCCAGCAGTAGAGGGGGCGTCGGCCCTAGCACTGAAGCTTTCTTT.

This clonotype was seen only a few times. This chain joins TRBV15 and TRBJ2-5; D call uncertain. Trimming removed 0 bases from V and 0 bases from J, with 8 bases in between. Germline-derived CDR1 and CDR2 are LNHNV and YYDKDF (reference sequence). This CDR3 is 15 amino acids long. The CDR3 here is CATSRDSPYQETQYF. In DNA, the CDR3 is TGTGCCACCAGCAGAGATAGTCCTTACCAAGAGACCCAGTACTTC.

The DNA for the CDR3 is TGCAGTGCCGCCCAAGAGACCCAGTACTTC. This encodes CSAAQETQYF. The chain links TRBV20-1 to TRBJ2-5; D gene unclear. The V and J ends lost 6 bases and 1 base respectively, with 3 bases between them. The CDR3 runs 10 residues. Germline V gene sequence: CDR1 DFQATT, CDR2 SNEGSKA (reference sequence).

This clonotype was counted between two and nine times. The V call is TRBV7-2, the J call TRBJ2-2; no clear D. CDR1 and CDR2 (germline): SGHTA, FQGNSA. Trimming stripped 6 bases from V and 2 bases from J, with 13 bases between. The CDR3 covers 15 residues. CDR3 bases: TGTGCCAGCAGGGTGGGGTCCGATAACACCGGGGAGCTGTTTTTT. This gives the protein CASRVGSDNTGELFF. The complete variable domain, with remaining parts taken from reference TRBV7-2 and TRBJ2-2, reads GAGVSQSPSNKVTEKGKDVELRCDPISGHTALYWYRQSLGQGLEFLIYFQGNSAPDKSGLPSDRFSAERTGGSVSTLTIQRTQQEDSAVYLCASRVGSDNTGELFFGEGSRLTVL.